This passage covers 30 T cell receptor beta chains from one sample sequenced in a study of post-analysis software for immune sequencing data. Study-level results: When patients were compared with controls, 4 or 5 TRBV segments were more frequent, TRBV5-6, TRBV5-1 and TRBV20-1 among them.

TCR beta libraries were prepared from cDNA with unique molecular identifiers. Each CDR3 protein is one row after TCRdb ran MiXCR on the PCR reads. The sample lists around 770,000 distinct CDR3 sequences; around 42% were seen once. Their antigens are not known. Sequenced: blood. The receptors here all came from a girl aged 5 to 17 with multiple sclerosis.

V is TRBV12-3 or TRBV12-4 and J is TRBJ2-3; D not resolved. Trimming stripped 7 bases from V and 6 bases from J, with 11 bases between. The CDR3 is 12 amino acids. The CDR3 nucleotides are TGTGCCAGCACCTTCGACATGGATACGCAGTATTTT. As protein: CASTFDMDTQYF.

Regarding this clonotype: At one boundary the junction diverges from the germline segment, which might be a read error. The chain carries TRBV7-3 and TRBJ2-3; 13 bases agree with TRBD2. The CDR3 extends over 17 amino acids. The germline V gene has CDR1 SGHTA and CDR2 FQGTGA. The CDR3 is CASSPQTGLAGEDAQYF. The CDR3, as DNA: TGTGCCAGCAGCCCCCAAACCGGACTAGCGGGAGAAGATGCGCAGTATTTT.

The rearrangement uses TRBV20-1 and TRBJ2-7; 7 bases agree with TRBD1. In germline, CDR1 is DFQATT, CDR2 SNEGSKA (reference sequence). The CDR3 length is 13 residues. V was pared by 6 bases and J by 1 base, with 6 bases of the junction left unmatched. CDR3 loop: CSAPRDRSYEQYF. CDR3 nucleotide sequence: TGCAGTGCCCCTCGGGACAGATCCTACGAGCAGTACTTC.

In its sample, this clonotype was seen a few times. The gene calls are TRBV7-6 and TRBJ2-1, with TRBD1 matching 7 bases. Germline loops: CDR1 SGHVS, CDR2 FNYEAQ. V lost 4 bases and J lost 5; bases outside the gene matches: 14. The CDR3 has 17 amino acids. CDR3 in DNA: TGTGCCAGCAGCTCGAGCCAGTCAGGGGGTACCAACAATGAGCAGTTCTTC. Its protein is CASSSSQSGGTNNEQFF.

In its sample, this clonotype was seen a few times. The chain couples TRBV28 to TRBJ2-7; TRBD1 matches 9 bases. With V trimmed by 5 bases and J by 5 bases, 10 bases remained unmatched. CDR1 and CDR2 from the germline V gene are MDHEN and SYDVKM. This CDR3 is 15 amino acids long. The CDR3 here is CASSTLDGTGNEQYF. In nucleotides, the CDR3 is TGTGCCAGCAGTACCCTCGACGGGACAGGGAACGAGCAGTACTTC.

The V and J genes are TRBV7-9 and TRBJ2-7; D remains ambiguous. The CDR3 runs to 15 residues. From germline, CDR1 is SEHNR and CDR2 FQNEAQ (reference sequence). The V end was cut by 4 bases, the J end by 1 base, with 14 bases between. This chain's CDR3 is CASSSTLAGSYEQYF. For the CDR3, the DNA is TGTGCCAGCAGCTCGACCCTCGCCGGGTCCTACGAGCAGTACTTC.

In this sample, this clonotype turned up a few times. The V call is TRBV6-2 or TRBV6-3, the J call TRBJ2-2; the D gene is possibly TRBD1 (5 bases). There are 14 residues in the CDR3. CDR1 is MNHEY and CDR2 is SVGEGT in the germline V gene. V gave up 5 bases and J gave up 2 bases, with 9 bases separating them. This CDR3 is CASSSQGNTGELFF. The CDR3 DNA sequence: TGTGCCAGCAGTAGCCAGGGAAACACCGGGGAGCTGTTTTTT.

The CDR3 sequence: CASSPQGRNTEAFF. The CDR3 DNA follows: TGCGCCAGCAGCCCACAGGGTCGGAACACTGAAGCTTTCTTT. This chain joins TRBV4-3 and TRBJ1-1; TRBD1 is a possible D gene (6 bases). V was trimmed by 4 bases and J by 1 base, leaving 10 bases between them. The germline V gene has CDR1 LGHNA and CDR2 YSLEER. The CDR3 is 14 residues long.

As to this clonotype: At one end, the junction sequence differs from germline, possibly due to a read error. The chain uses TRBV5-1 and TRBJ2-7; 7 bases are shared with TRBD2. The CDR3 extends over 14 amino acids. Germline-derived CDR1 and CDR2 are SGHRS and YFSETQ. The CDR3 DNA reads TGCACCAGCGGGGAGGGGCCGAGCTCCTACGAGCAGTACTTC. Translating gives CTSGEGPSSYEQYF.

Of note for this clonotype: A read error may produce the germline difference seen at one junction end. This chain joins TRBV20-1 and TRBJ2-6, with 9 bases matching TRBD1. The CDR3 is made up of 15 amino acids. Germline values: CDR1 DFQATT, CDR2 SNEGSKA (reference sequence). The CDR3 sequence is CSVPGQGSGANALTF. CDR3 DNA: TGCAGCGTCCCGGGACAGGGTTCTGGGGCCAACGCCCTGACTTTC.

The chain links TRBV6-5 to TRBJ1-2; TRBD1 aligns across 9 bases. The CDR3 is 12 residues long. Germline V lookup: CDR1 MNHEY, CDR2 SVGAGI. Trimming removed 7 bases from V and 7 bases from J; junction bases left unmatched: 4. The CDR3 sequence is CASTPGQGGYTF. The CDR3 DNA sequence: TGTGCCAGCACCCCGGGACAGGGTGGCTACACCTTC.

This clonotype came up a few times. The rearrangement links TRBV5-1 to TRBJ2-7, with D perhaps being TRBD1 or TRBD2 (6 bases each). Trimming shortened V by 4 bases and J by 7 bases, and 15 bases separated the two germline ends. The CDR3 length is 13 residues. The germline V gene encodes CDR1 SGHRS and CDR2 YFSETQ. For the CDR3, the DNA is TGCGCCAGCAGCGAGGGGGGCAATTCAGAGCAGTACTTC. Encoded protein: CASSEGGNSEQYF.

V usage is TRBV14 and J usage is TRBJ2-1; 7 bases align to TRBD1. With V trimmed by 1 base and J by 3 bases, 9 bases remained unmatched. Looked up from germline, CDR1 is SGHDN and CDR2 is FVKESK. This CDR3 region has 17 residues. The CDR3 nucleotides are TGTGCCAGCAGCCAAGTGGAGACAGGGAAACTCTACAATGAGCAGTTCTTC. This encodes CASSQVETGKLYNEQFF.

This clonotype was recorded a few times. The rearrangement joins TRBV7-8 to TRBJ1-1; 7 nucleotides line up with TRBD1. Germline V gives CDR1 SGHVS, CDR2 FQNEAQ. This CDR3 contains 17 residues. The J segment lost 1 base and the V segment lost 4 bases, leaving 12 bases of the junction unmatched. CDR3: CASSWDRDRLSNTEAFF. CDR3 DNA: TGTGCCAGCAGCTGGGACCGGGACAGACTTTCGAACACTGAAGCTTTCTTT. The full variable domain, with the rest looked up from reference TRBV7-8 and TRBJ1-1, is GAGVSQSPRYKVAKRGQDVALRCDPISGHVSLFWYQQALGQGPEFLTYFQNEAQLDKSGLPSDRFFAERPEGSVSTLKIQRTQQEDSAVYLCASSWDRDRLSNTEAFFGQGTRLTVV.

The chain has TRBV12-3 or TRBV12-4 and TRBJ2-6; D is unresolved. This CDR3 comprises 17 residues. The germline V and J ends were trimmed by 1 base and 0 bases, with 10 bases remaining between them. The CDR3, as DNA: TGTGCCAGCAGTTTAGTACGGCAGTCCTCTGGGGCCAACGTCCTGACTTTC. It translates to CASSLVRQSSGANVLTF.

The rearrangement uses TRBV20-1 and TRBJ2-7; perhaps TRBD2 as D (7 bases). CDR1 is DFQATT and CDR2 is SNEGSKA in the germline V gene (reference sequence). This CDR3 region has 14 residues. V lost 8 bases and J lost 2, with 19 bases in between. The CDR3 region is CSPRSGGLTYEQYF. In nucleotides, the CDR3 is TGCAGTCCCAGATCGGGGGGCCTCACCTACGAGCAGTACTTC.

A few counts support this clonotype. This rearrangement joins TRBV29-1 to TRBJ1-1, with 10 bases that match TRBD1. The germline gives CDR1 SQVTM, CDR2 ANQGSEA. CDR3 size: 17 residues. V lost 7 bases and J lost 0; bases outside the gene matches: 14. The CDR3 region has the DNA TGCAGCGCCTTTGGGCAACCGGGACAGGGGCTGAACACTGAAGCTTTCTTT. As protein: CSAFGQPGQGLNTEAFF.

This clonotype was detected only once. The chain combines TRBV29-1 with TRBJ2-1; D is possibly TRBD2 (5 bases). The CDR3 is 14 amino acids. The germline V gene encodes CDR1 SQVTM and CDR2 ANQGSEA. Trimming shortened V by 4 bases and J by 2 bases, and 12 bases separated the two germline ends. This CDR3 is CSVGGTRAYNEQFF. The DNA for the CDR3 is TGCAGCGTTGGTGGCACTAGGGCCTACAATGAGCAGTTCTTC.

Points on this clonotype: The junction differs from germline at one of its ends, possibly a read error. This chain links TRBV7-9 with TRBJ2-6, with D maybe TRBD1 (6 bases). The CDR3 is 16 residues long. CDR1 and CDR2 (germline): SEHNR, FQNEAQ (reference sequence). The CDR3 DNA reads as TGTGCCAGCAGCCCCCAGGGGTCAGATGGGGCCAACGTCCGGACTTTC. This gives the protein CASSPQGSDGANVRTF.

The CDR3, as DNA: TGCGCCAGCACCAAGACGGGCCCTAGCACAGATACGCAGTATTTT. This gives the protein CASTKTGPSTDTQYF. The chain employs TRBV5-1 and TRBJ2-3; D is unresolved. The germline V gene encodes CDR1 SGHRS and CDR2 YFSETQ. V lost 6 bases to trimming and J lost 0 bases, with 14 bases between them. CDR3 size: 15 residues.

This clonotype was observed a few times. The V call is TRBV4-3, the J call TRBJ2-7; 8 positions agree with TRBD1. From germline, CDR1 is LGHNA and CDR2 YSLEER. Trimming at V came to 3 bases and at J to 3 bases, leaving 10 bases not matched to a gene. This CDR3 spans 16 amino acids. The CDR3 DNA reads as TGCGCCAGCAGCCATTACAGGGGGGACCTATACTACGAGCAGTACTTC. Translation gives CASSHYRGDLYYEQYF.

This clonotype was seen only once. This CDR3 is CSARVMRSHEQYF. CDR3 DNA: TGCAGTGCTAGAGTAATGAGGTCCCACGAGCAGTACTTC. The chain links TRBV20-1 to TRBJ2-7; D is unclear. The germline gives CDR1 DFQATT, CDR2 SNEGSKA (reference sequence). V shed 1 base and J shed 5 bases, with 12 bases lying between them. CDR3 length: 13 amino acids.

The sample holds a few counts of this clonotype. The chain is built from TRBV15 and TRBJ2-4, with 11 bases aligning to TRBD1. Germline V gene sequence: CDR1 LNHNV, CDR2 YYDKDF (reference sequence). The CDR3 covers 17 residues. Trimming took 2 bases from V and 1 from J; bases not matched to a gene: 4. CDR3 region: CATSRSGQGVAKNIQYF. CDR3 nucleotides: TGTGCCACCAGCAGATCGGGACAGGGGGTGGCCAAAAACATTCAGTACTTC. Full variable domain (outside the CDR3, taken from reference TRBV15 and TRBJ2-4): DAMVIQNPRYQVTQFGKPVTLSCSQTLNHNVMYWYQQKSSQAPKLLFHYYDKDFNNEADTPDNFQSRRPNTSFCFLDIRSPGLGDTAMYLCATSRSGQGVAKNIQYFGAGTRLSVL.

In this sample, this clonotype turned up a few times. This chain links TRBV6-5 with TRBJ2-7, with D unresolved. The CDR3 spans 14 residues. With 0 bases removed from V and 6 bases from J, the gap between germline ends came to 12 bases. The V gene's germline CDR1 is MNHEY and CDR2 SVGAGI. DNA for the CDR3: TGTGCCAGCAGTTACTCGATTGTCTCTTTCGAGCAGTACTTC. This codes for CASSYSIVSFEQYF.

V is TRBV12-3 or TRBV12-4 and J is TRBJ2-5; the match to TRBD2 covers 8 bases. This CDR3 spans 15 amino acids. V lost 4 bases, J lost 9 bases, and 13 bases stayed unmatched. The CDR3 nucleotides read TGTGCCAGCAGTTACCAAGCGGGAGTAGGGGAGGCCCAGTACTTC. Protein product: CASSYQAGVGEAQYF.

This chain joins TRBV10-3 and TRBJ1-1; TRBD1 might be the D (5 bases). The CDR3 totals 15 residues. Trimming removed 6 bases from V and 11 bases from J, with 25 bases in between. The germline CDR1 and CDR2 sequences are ENHRY and SYGVKD. The CDR3 nucleotides read TGTGCCATCAGACAAAGCCTCGGGACGCCGGTCGAGGCTTTCTTT. This translates into CAIRQSLGTPVEAFF.

On this clonotype itself: An end of the junction differs from the germline gene, which may be a read error. The V call is TRBV6-2 or TRBV6-3, the J call TRBJ2-1, with TRBD2 identical over 8 bases. This CDR3 contains 19 residues. Germline CDR1 MNHEY, CDR2 SVGEGT. CDR3 DNA sequence: TGTGCCAGCAGCTACTCGTCGCGGGCTAGCGGGTTCTCCTACAATGAGCAGTTCTTC. Translating it yields CASSYSSRASGFSYNEQFF.

The rearrangement links TRBV6-2 or TRBV6-3 to TRBJ2-1; 8 bases are a match to TRBD2. From germline, CDR1 is MNHEY and CDR2 SVGEGT. The CDR3 is 14 residues long. V gave up 6 bases and J gave up 6 bases; unmatched junction bases: 7. The CDR3 nucleotides are TGTGCCAGCAGAGGGACTAGAGCCCCCAATGAGCAGTTCTTC. Translating it yields CASRGTRAPNEQFF.

This clonotype appeared a single time. The chain couples TRBV20-1 to TRBJ1-5; 7 bases line up with TRBD1. The CDR3 is made up of 15 amino acids. V was pared by 2 bases and J by 5 bases, with 9 bases of the junction left unmatched. Germline CDR1 DFQATT, CDR2 SNEGSKA (reference sequence). For the CDR3, the DNA is TGCAGTGCTAGACCCCCAGGACAGGATCATCAGCCCCAGCATTTT. Protein: CSARPPGQDHQPQHF.

This clonotype was counted many times. CDR3 region: CASSLAGTDSNIQYF. In nucleotides, the CDR3 is TGTGCCAGCAGCTTAGCGGGAACCGATTCAAACATTCAGTACTTC. V usage is TRBV7-2 and J usage is TRBJ2-4, with no clear D. V lost 0 bases to trimming and J lost 6 bases, with 12 bases between them. This CDR3 has 15 amino acids. CDR1 SGHTA and CDR2 FQGNSA come from the germline V gene.